What follows are 26 T cell receptor beta chains derived from one specimen sequenced in a study of molecular identifiers for immune sequencing clone quantification. TCRdb used MiXCR to reprocess the PCR reads, holding one entry per CDR3 protein. Among a few hundred thousand distinct CDR3 sequences, roughly 24% were seen once, and the ten largest hold around 0.76%. Source material: naive CD8+ T cells from blood, with Jurkat cell RNA spiked in. Documented subset: FACS-sorted CD8+CD4-CCR7+CD45RA+ naive T cells. The receptor source for this set is a human donor in good health. Some libraries in this study had Jurkat cell RNA spiked in.

As for this clonotype: It may be a read error: a sequence one base away is much more abundant. V and J are TRBV7-9 and TRBJ1-1; D is undetermined. V was clipped by 7 bases and J by 6 bases, with 21 bases between them. There are 15 residues in the CDR3. Germline CDR1 is SEHNR and CDR2 is FQNEAQ (reference sequence). CDR3 in DNA: TGTGCCAGCACCCTCACATTCCGGGGTTCCCCTGAAGCTTTCTTT. Its protein product is CASTLTFRGSPEAFF.

The table lists this clonotype with a count of one. At one end the junction does not follow the germline gene, possibly because of a read error. This sequence joins TRBV7-6 and TRBJ2-7; the D is unclear. The CDR3 length is 15 residues. CDR1 SGHVS and CDR2 FNYEAQ come from the germline V gene. CDR3 amino acids: CASSFGSRNGDERYF. The CDR3 region has the DNA TGTGCCAGCAGCTTTGGGTCGAGGAATGGCGACGAGCGGTACTTC.

The V and J genes are TRBV24-1 and TRBJ2-7; tentative D call: TRBD1 (6 bases). This CDR3 comprises 15 residues. CDR1 KGHDR and CDR2 SFDVKD come from the germline V gene. Trimming stripped 7 bases from V and 0 bases from J, with 15 bases between. CDR3 region: CATSKPKTGSYEQYF. The CDR3 coding sequence is TGTGCCACCAGCAAGCCGAAGACAGGCTCCTACGAGCAGTACTTC.

A note on this clonotype: Germline is not matched at one junction end, which may reflect a read error. The chain combines TRBV19 with TRBJ2-1; TRBD2 aligns across 8 bases. The CDR3 is made up of 15 amino acids. Germline V gene data show CDR1 as LNHDA and CDR2 as SQIVND (reference sequence). Here the CDR3 reads CTSSSIAGTYNEQFF. For the CDR3, the DNA is TGTACCAGTAGTAGTATAGCGGGAACCTACAATGAGCAGTTCTTC.

The V and J genes are TRBV11-3 and TRBJ2-1; D possibly corresponds to TRBD2 (6 bases). This CDR3 is 14 amino acids long. Germline CDR1 SGHNT, CDR2 YENEEA. With 0 bases removed from V and 9 bases from J, the gap between germline ends came to 12 bases. The CDR3 coding sequence is TGTGCCAGCAGCTTAGACCATCTAGCGAGTGAGCAGTTCTTC. Encoded protein: CASSLDHLASEQFF.

This clonotype was seen more than once but under ten times. The V call is TRBV7-2, the J call TRBJ2-7; 14 bases fit TRBD2. CDR1 SGHTA and CDR2 FQGNSA come from the germline V gene. V trimming: 1 base; J trimming: 5 bases; junction bases outside the gene matches: 4. The CDR3 spans 16 residues. The CDR3 loop reads CASSLGLAGGPHEQYF. CDR3 DNA: TGTGCCAGCAGCTTAGGACTAGCGGGAGGGCCCCACGAGCAGTACTTC. The full variable domain, in which reference TRBV7-2 and TRBJ2-7 provide the parts outside the CDR3, is GAGVSQSPSNKVTEKGKDVELRCDPISGHTALYWYRQSLGQGLEFLIYFQGNSAPDKSGLPSDRFSAERTGGSVSTLTIQRTQQEDSAVYLCASSLGLAGGPHEQYFGPGTRLTVT.

This clonotype occurred a few times. The chain couples TRBV7-9 to TRBJ2-5; perhaps TRBD2 as D (6 bases). Germline loops: CDR1 SEHNR, CDR2 FQNEAQ (reference sequence). Deletions cut 6 bases from V and 2 bases from J, with 22 bases between. The CDR3 extends over 17 amino acids. The CDR3 protein is CASRSLVGTPNQETQYF. CDR3 DNA sequence: TGTGCCAGCAGGTCCCTTGTGGGGACTCCAAATCAAGAGACCCAGTACTTC.

Turning to this clonotype: Given a much more abundant clone one base away, this may be a read error. The final CDR3 position lacks the conserved phenylalanine or tryptophan, pointing to a likely read error. The DNA of the CDR3 is TGCAGTGCTAGTTCTAGTCTCGAGCAGTACCTC. Translation gives CSASSSLEQYL. This sequence joins TRBV20-1 and TRBJ2-7, with unresolved D. Trimming left V 3 bases short and J 6 bases short, with 9 bases between. There are 11 residues in the CDR3. CDR1 and CDR2 (germline): DFQATT, SNEGSKA (reference sequence).

This clonotype was counted ten times or more. The chain is built from TRBV29-1 and TRBJ2-7, with 7 bases identical to TRBD1. Germline V gene sequence: CDR1 SQVTM, CDR2 ANQGSEA. V lost 2 bases to trimming and J lost 4 bases; unmatched junction nucleotides: 11. The CDR3 covers 15 residues. CDR3 DNA sequence: TGCAGCGTTGAATGGGCGGTGCAGGGGGAGTACGAGCAGTACTTC. Amino acid sequence: CSVEWAVQGEYEQYF.

The J gene is TRBJ1-1, the V gene TRBV20-1; D is ambiguous. Germline loops: CDR1 DFQATT, CDR2 SNEGSKA (reference sequence). The CDR3 loop spans 13 amino acids. Trimming took off 5 bases at V and 3 bases at J, with 13 bases between the two ends. DNA for the CDR3: TGCAGTGCTCAGGATGGGGATTACACTGAAGCTTTCTTT. Its translation is CSAQDGDYTEAFF.

On this clonotype itself: A junction boundary mismatches the germline segment, possibly from a read error. This chain links TRBV9 with TRBJ1-5; D is perhaps TRBD1 (6 bases). The CDR3 is 14 residues long. Germline CDR1 and CDR2: SGDLS and YYNGEE. CDR3 bases: TGTGCCAGCAGCGTAGTGGGGGGCAATGAGCCCCAGCATTTT. It is translated as CASSVVGGNEPQHF.

Points on this clonotype: A much larger clonotype is one base distant, so this may be a read error. The chain is built from TRBV5-4 and TRBJ2-7, with a weak D call TRBD1 (5 bases). The germline CDR1 and CDR2 sequences are SGHNT and YYREEE (reference sequence). This CDR3 has 13 amino acids. With 2 bases removed from V and 6 bases from J, the gap between germline ends came to 12 bases. The CDR3 nucleotides read TGTGCCAGCAGCTTCGTAGGGGCCTTCGAGCAGTACTTC. Translating gives CASSFVGAFEQYF.

This clonotype was found many times. The chain carries TRBV4-1 and TRBJ2-7, with D perhaps given as TRBD1 or TRBD2 (5 bases each). The ends were cut back, 8 bases at V and 5 bases at J, with 16 bases in the middle. Germline CDR1 reads MGHRA; CDR2 reads YSYEKL. This CDR3 has 13 amino acids. The CDR3, as DNA: TGCGCCAGCGGACTGGTGTTAGGGGACGAGCAGTACTTC. Residues: CASGLVLGDEQYF.

Remarks on this clonotype: This CDR3 fails to terminate in the conserved phenylalanine or tryptophan, so it likely reflects a read error. V gene TRBV3-1 combines with J gene TRBJ2-1, with D tentatively TRBD2 (5 bases). V was cut by 0 bases and J by 9 bases, with 9 bases left in between. Germline-derived CDR1 and CDR2 are LGHDT and YNNKEL (reference sequence). The CDR3 has 13 residues. CDR3 residues: CASSQDAGGEQFL. In DNA form, the CDR3 reads TGTGCCAGCAGCCAAGACGCTGGAGGTGAGCAGTTCCTC.

As to this clonotype: This may stem from a read error, because a much larger clone lies one nucleotide away. The chain couples TRBV11-2 to TRBJ2-1; D call uncertain. The germline V gene has CDR1 SGHAT and CDR2 FQNNGV. This CDR3 is 15 amino acids long. Trimming pared 6 bases from V and 0 bases from J, leaving 12 bases between. The CDR3 is CASSTTQSSYNEQFF. DNA for the CDR3: TGTGCCAGCAGTACTACCCAGAGCTCCTACAATGAGCAGTTCTTC.

This clonotype was picked up a small number of times. The V call is TRBV6-5, the J call TRBJ2-2; tentatively, D is TRBD1 (5 bases). The germline gives CDR1 MNHEY, CDR2 SVGAGI. This CDR3 comprises 14 residues. V was shortened by 2 bases and J by 5 bases, with 9 bases between the two germline ends. The CDR3: CASSYGSGTGELFF. The CDR3 DNA is TGTGCCAGCAGTTACGGGTCAGGGACCGGGGAGCTGTTTTTT.

There are a few counts of this clonotype. The chain has TRBV27 and TRBJ1-6; perhaps TRBD1 as D (6 bases). Germline lookup yields CDR1 MNHEY and CDR2 SMNVEV (reference sequence). Trimming took 5 bases from V and 10 from J, leaving 15 bases between them. CDR3 length: 14 amino acids. CDR3 nucleotides: TGTGCCAGCAGTGAGCAGGGGAGTAGCTCACCCCTCCACTTT. Translating it yields CASSEQGSSSPLHF.

V is TRBV5-1 and J is TRBJ2-2; D is unresolved. V was trimmed by 2 bases and J by 1 base, leaving 12 bases between them. Germline lookup yields CDR1 SGHRS and CDR2 YFSETQ. The CDR3 sequence is 16 residues long. The CDR3 is CASSFSLFGNTGELFF. The CDR3 nucleotides are TGCGCCAGCAGCTTTTCGTTATTTGGGAACACCGGGGAGCTGTTTTTT.

This clonotype was detected many times. The V and J genes are TRBV24-1 and TRBJ2-3, with 7 bases identical to TRBD2. The V and J ends lost 3 bases and 4 bases, in that order; junction bases with no gene match: 3. This CDR3 spans 14 amino acids. The germline V gene has CDR1 KGHDR and CDR2 SFDVKD. The CDR3 DNA sequence: TGTGCCACCAGTGATCCAGGACTAGCAGATACGCAGTATTTT. Translating gives CATSDPGLADTQYF.

This chain joins TRBV20-1 and TRBJ2-3; the D is unclear. The V and J ends lost 2 bases and 2 bases respectively, with 8 bases between them. The germline V gene encodes CDR1 DFQATT and CDR2 SNEGSKA (reference sequence). This CDR3 is 13 amino acids long. CDR3 residues: CSARPDHTDTQYF. CDR3 sequence (DNA): TGCAGTGCTAGACCGGACCACACAGATACGCAGTATTTT.

About this clonotype: A much larger clone lies one base from this, so it may be a read error. In this CDR3 the conserved last residue, phenylalanine or tryptophan, is missing, so a read error is likely. The chain recombines TRBV20-1 with TRBJ2-3, with D possibly TRBD2 on 7 matching bases. The CDR3 totals 13 residues. Germline CDR1 and CDR2: DFQATT and SNEGSKA (reference sequence). Written as DNA, the CDR3 is TGCAGCGCGGACGGGGGGCGTTCAGATACGCAGTATCTT. This gives the protein CSADGGRSDTQYL.

This clonotype was observed a few times. V gene TRBV13 combines with J gene TRBJ2-7; D may match TRBD1 or TRBD2 (5 bases each). V lost 0 bases to trimming and J lost 2 bases, with 14 bases between them. From germline, CDR1 is PRHDT and CDR2 FYEKMQ (reference sequence). CDR3 length: 16 residues. The CDR3 loop reads CASSLGPGTAPYEQYF. The CDR3 DNA follows: TGTGCCAGCAGCTTAGGACCCGGGACGGCGCCCTACGAGCAGTACTTC.

As to this clonotype: A read error may be the cause here, since a much bigger clone is one base away. The chain uses TRBV7-2 and TRBJ2-7; 9 bases match TRBD1. CDR1 and CDR2 from the germline V gene are SGHTA and FQGNSA. The CDR3 runs 15 residues. The ends lost 1 base at V and 6 bases at J; junction bases unmatched: 7. The CDR3 coding sequence is TGTGCCAGCAGCTTAGACGGGACAGGGACCTGCGAGCAGTACTTC. Translation gives CASSLDGTGTCEQYF. The entire variable domain, with the rest obtained from reference TRBV7-2 and TRBJ2-7, is as follows: GAGVSQSPSNKVTEKGKDVELRCDPISGHTALYWYRQSLGQGLEFLIYFQGNSAPDKSGLPSDRFSAERTGGSVSTLTIQRTQQEDSAVYLCASSLDGTGTCEQYFGPGTRLTVT.

This sequence joins TRBV4-3 and TRBJ2-1; D possibly corresponds to TRBD1 (6 bases). V was clipped by 4 bases and J by 4 bases, with 14 bases between them. Germline V gene lookup returns CDR1 LGHNA and CDR2 YSLEER. The CDR3 runs to 15 residues. Here the CDR3 reads CASSLDRSLYNEQFF. DNA for the CDR3: TGCGCCAGCAGCCTCGACAGGAGCCTTTACAATGAGCAGTTCTTC.

This clonotype was detected many times. The chain employs TRBV28 and TRBJ1-6; 7 bases align to TRBD1. There are 13 residues in the CDR3. CDR1 is MDHEN and CDR2 is SYDVKM in the germline V gene. V trimming: 10 bases; J trimming: 8 bases; junction bases outside the gene matches: 8. CDR3 amino acids: CANQTGDYSPLHF. The CDR3 nucleotides read TGTGCCAACCAAACAGGGGATTATTCACCCCTCCACTTT.

This sequence joins TRBV7-6 and TRBJ2-5; tentatively, D is TRBD1 or TRBD2 (5 bases each). CDR1 SGHVS and CDR2 FNYEAQ come from the germline V gene. V gave up 3 bases and J gave up 4 bases, with 12 bases separating them. CDR3 length: 14 residues. The CDR3 sequence is CASSFGATPETQYF. The CDR3 DNA sequence: TGTGCCAGCAGCTTCGGGGCTACGCCAGAGACCCAGTACTTC.